This T cell receptor beta chain was identified in a study of T cells in Graves' hyperthyroidism and ophthalmopathy. Not enrolled were patients with uncontrolled infection, other autoimmune disease, pregnancy or lactation. Diagnoses used clinical symptoms, serum thyroxine and TRAb, thyroid ultrasound and orbital computed tomography. PBMCs came from around 9.7 ml fresh peripheral blood. Study results and caveats: Stable hyperthyroidism was separated from ophthalmopathy by a model based on 13 V-J features.

Germline values: CDR1 SEHNR, CDR2 FQNEAQ (reference sequence). CDR3 size: 13 residues. V lost 5 bases, J lost 6 bases, and 14 bases lay in between. RNA transcripts were the template for amplifying TCR beta CDR3 regions. Initially, a first-round RT-PCR of the TCR CDR3 employed the HTBI primer set. TCRdb redid the calling of the multiplex PCR reads with MiXCR, one entry per CDR3 protein. The data contain approximately 610,000 distinct CDR3 sequences, approximately 15% of them singletons. This clonotype has ten or more counts. Its target is unknown. The chain links TRBV7-9 to TRBJ2-7; D is perhaps TRBD1 (6 bases). Sequenced input: blood. The receptor comes from a woman aged 40 to 50 with Graves' ophthalmopathy. The CDR3 sequence is CASSIGQGGEQYF. The CDR3 coding sequence is TGTGCCAGCAGCATCGGACAAGGGGGCGAGCAGTACTTC.